The 29 T cell receptor beta chains in this list originate from one sample, sequenced in a study of vaccination effects on CD4 cells after COVID-19. The table came from immunoSEQ multiplex PCR; TCRdb's copy has only in-frame clones and leaves some out. There are about 58,000 clones in the sample; approximately 80% occur only once, and 2.5% to 3.5% lies in the top ten. Subsequent to a culture period of nine to ten days, CD4+ T cells were isolated. Which antigens these TCRs recognize remains unknown. The input for sequencing was CD4+ T cells from PBMCs cultured without peptide, taken before COVID-19 vaccination. These receptors originate from a human donor who received a COVID-19 vaccine.

The CDR3 bases are TGTGCCAGCAGTTCGGGAAGGGGGGGCGAAGGCTCCTACGAGCAGTACGTC. Protein sequence: CASSSGRGGEGSYEQYV. The chain is built from TRBV6-2 or TRBV6-3 and TRBJ2-7, with D possibly being TRBD2 (7 bases). Germline assignment: CDR1 MNHEY and CDR2 SVGEGT. The V and J ends lost 4 bases and 0 bases respectively, with 19 bases between them. This CDR3 contains 17 residues.

This chain connects TRBV7-2 to TRBJ2-2; a possible D gene is TRBD2 (5 bases). CDR3 length equals 16 residues. The germline CDR1 and CDR2 sequences are SGHTA and FQGNSA. V was trimmed by 1 base and J by 0 bases, leaving 9 bases between them. The CDR3 sequence is CASSLEASPNTGELFF. In DNA, the CDR3 is TGTGCCAGCAGCTTAGAGGCTAGCCCGAACACCGGGGAGCTGTTTTTT.

The chain uses TRBV10-3 and TRBJ2-2; 10 bases match TRBD2. V dropped 4 bases and J dropped 7; count of bases not matched to a gene: 3. The germline CDR1 and CDR2 sequences are ENHRY and SYGVKD. This CDR3 spans 14 amino acids. The DNA of the CDR3 is TGTGCCATCAGTGCTAGCGGGGGCCGCGGGGAGCTGTTTTTT. Its translation: CAISASGGRGELFF.

This clone was seen just once. V is TRBV24-1 and J is TRBJ2-1; D perhaps matches TRBD1 (5 bases). V lost 2 bases, J lost 10 bases, and 14 bases lay in between. In germline, CDR1 is KGHDR, CDR2 SFDVKD. The CDR3 sequence is 14 residues long. The CDR3 sequence is CATSDWGPKEEQFF. The CDR3, as DNA: TGTGCCACCAGTGATTGGGGCCCTAAGGAAGAGCAGTTCTTC.

This clone was detected only once. The rearrangement links TRBV5-1 to TRBJ1-2; maybe TRBD1 (6 bases). This CDR3 has 16 residues. The V end was cut by 4 bases, the J end by 2 bases, with 18 bases between. Per the germline V gene, CDR1 is SGHRS and CDR2 is YFSETQ. The chain's CDR3 is CASSRNWDKSNYGYTF. CDR3 bases: TGCGCCAGCAGCCGAAACTGGGACAAGTCAAACTATGGCTACACCTTC.

The chain couples TRBV14 to TRBJ1-6; D ambiguous. The CDR3 contains 15 residues. The V gene lost 0 bases and the J gene lost 5 bases, with 8 bases spanning the gap. CDR1 and CDR2 from the germline V gene are SGHDN and FVKESK. The CDR3 nucleotides are TGTGCCAGCAGCCAAGAGGGCAGGAATAATTCACCCCTCCACTTT. Amino acid sequence: CASSQEGRNNSPLHF. Complete variable domain (other parts from reference TRBV14 and TRBJ1-6): EAGVTQFPSHSVIEKGQTVTLRCDPISGHDNLYWYRRVMGKEIKFLLHFVKESKQDESGMPNNRFLAERTGGTYSTLKVQPAELEDSGVYFCASSQEGRNNSPLHFGNGTRLTVT.

The chain joins TRBV11-2 to TRBJ1-6; 8 nucleotides agree with TRBD1. From germline, CDR1 is SGHAT and CDR2 FQNNGV. The CDR3 is 17 residues long. The V segment lost 5 bases and the J segment 5 bases; nucleotides outside the gene matches: 11. The CDR3 loop reads CASSVDRGSGNNSPLHF. The CDR3 DNA is TGTGCCAGCAGCGTCGACAGGGGATCAGGGAATAATTCACCCCTCCACTTT.

The chain has TRBV18 and TRBJ1-6; no reliable D call. V lost 6 bases and J lost 0, with 12 bases in between. CDR3 length: 16 amino acids. In germline, CDR1 is KGHSH, CDR2 LQKENI. The CDR3 DNA follows: TGTGCCAGCTCCCGGGATTTTAACTCCTATAATTCACCCCTCCACTTT. Its translation is CASSRDFNSYNSPLHF.

This chain uses TRBV3-1 (or the pseudogene TRBV3-2) with TRBJ2-2, with TRBD2 identical over 8 bases. CDR3 length: 17 amino acids. The germline V gene encodes CDR1 LGHDT and CDR2 YNNKEL (reference sequence). V shed 4 bases and J 5 bases; nucleotides not matched to a gene: 12. The CDR3 sequence: CASSPWAGGAGTGELFF. CDR3 DNA: TGTGCCAGCAGCCCCTGGGCCGGGGGGGCCGGGACCGGGGAGCTGTTTTTT.

This clone was detected only a few times. The chain carries TRBV28 and TRBJ2-4; TRBD1 aligns across 11 bases. Germline CDR1 reads MDHEN; CDR2 reads SYDVKM. J lost 0 bases, V lost 1 base, and 2 bases had no gene match. The CDR3 contains 17 residues. The CDR3: CASSLSGQGAAKNIQYF. In DNA form, the CDR3 reads TGTGCCAGCAGTTTATCCGGACAGGGGGCAGCCAAAAACATTCAGTACTTC.

This clone was counted between two and nine times. J is TRBJ1-3 and V is TRBV6-1; no reliable D call. V was trimmed by 3 bases and J by 4 bases, leaving 7 bases between them. The CDR3 has 13 residues. Germline V gives CDR1 MNHNS, CDR2 SASEGT. CDR3 protein: CASSDPIGNTIYF. The CDR3 bases are TGTGCCAGCAGTGACCCTATCGGAAACACCATATATTTT.

The chain recombines TRBV27 with TRBJ1-2, with 9 bases that match TRBD1. Germline values: CDR1 MNHEY, CDR2 SMNVEV (reference sequence). CDR3 length: 15 residues. The V segment lost 5 bases and the J segment 6 bases; nucleotides outside the gene matches: 10. The CDR3 nucleotides are TGTGCCAGCAGTCCGTACACAGGGGGCGACGATGGCTACACCTTC. The encoded protein is CASSPYTGGDDGYTF.

The sample holds one count of this clone. V is TRBV4-3 and J is TRBJ1-2; possibly TRBD1 for D (5 bases). Germline CDR1 LGHNA, CDR2 YSLEER. Trimming pared 1 base from V and 4 bases from J, leaving 10 bases between. The CDR3 is 14 amino acids. Here the CDR3 DNA reads TGCGCCAGCAGCCAAGTATCAGGGCTCTATGGCTACACCTTC. This encodes CASSQVSGLYGYTF.

This clone was seen once. The chain recombines TRBV9 with TRBJ2-3; tentatively, D is TRBD2 (7 bases). V was shortened by 3 bases and J by 3 bases, with 14 bases between the two germline ends. This CDR3 contains 15 residues. The germline V gene encodes CDR1 SGDLS and CDR2 YYNGEE. CDR3 in amino acids: CASSGGLGGTDTQYF. In DNA form, the CDR3 reads TGTGCCAGCAGCGGAGGACTAGGGGGGACAGATACGCAGTATTTT. Full variable domain (missing parts from reference TRBV9 and TRBJ2-3): DSGVTQTPKHLITATGQRVTLRCSPRSGDLSVYWYQQSLDQGLQFLIQYYNGEERAKGNILERFSAQQFPDLHSELNLSSLELGDSALYFCASSGGLGGTDTQYFGPGTRLTVL.

The rearrangement links TRBV1 to TRBJ2-7; TRBD2, the D gene given by the table, was not confirmed from the DNA. TRBV1 counts as a pseudogene. This CDR3 is built from 15 residues. The chain's CDR3 is CTSSHDGGRPYGQYV. CDR3 DNA: TGCACCAGCAGCCATGATGGAGGGAGACCCTACGGGCAGTACGTC.

The chain employs TRBV28 and TRBJ2-3, with D possibly TRBD2 on 6 matching bases. CDR1 is MDHEN, CDR2 SYDVKM, per germline. The CDR3 is 15 residues long. With 3 bases removed from V and 1 base from J, the gap between germline ends came to 11 bases. Here the CDR3 DNA reads TGTGCCAGCAGTTTCCCCGCTAGCGGCACAGATACGCAGTATTTT. Translated: CASSFPASGTDTQYF.

The CDR3 DNA is TGTGCCAGTGATTCGACAGGGGTGAATGAAAAACTGTTTTTT. Translation: CASDSTGVNEKLFF. This rearrangement joins TRBV2 to TRBJ1-4; TRBD1 matches 8 bases. Germline V CDR1 and CDR2: SNHLY, FYNNEI. Trimming took 9 bases from V and 5 from J; bases not matched to a gene: 8. The CDR3 totals 14 residues. Together with reference TRBV2 and TRBJ1-4, the CDR3 gives the full variable domain: EPEVTQTPSHQVTQMGQEVILRCVPISNHLYFYWYRQILGQKVEFLVSFYNNEISEKSEIFDDQFSVERPDGSNFTLKIRSTKLEDSAMYFCASDSTGVNEKLFFGSGTQLSVL.

The chain combines TRBV18 with TRBJ1-6; D ambiguous. The CDR3 length is 16 residues. The germline V gene has CDR1 KGHSH and CDR2 LQKENI. V was shortened by 1 base and J by 10 bases, with 17 bases between the two germline ends. In DNA, the CDR3 is TGTGCCAGCTCACCACAGGACGGATCTGGGTTGTCACCCCTCCACTTT. Translated, it gives CASSPQDGSGLSPLHF.

V is TRBV30 and J is TRBJ2-7, with D maybe TRBD1 (6 bases). The CDR3 has 14 amino acids. Germline assignment: CDR1 GTSNPN and CDR2 SVGIG (reference sequence). Trimming removed 2 bases from V and 0 bases from J, with 11 bases in between. The CDR3 coding sequence is TGTGCCTGGAGTAGGGGGATGGGCTCCTACGAGCAGTACGTC. Its protein is CAWSRGMGSYEQYV.

This chain links TRBV7-2 with TRBJ1-1, with D possibly being TRBD1 (5 bases). The CDR3 runs 15 residues. The germline V gene has CDR1 SGHTA and CDR2 FQGNSA. Trimming removed 5 bases at V and 7 bases at J, with 20 bases between. CDR3 in DNA: TGTGCCAGCAGCCTACGGAGTGAAGGGGCGCGTGAAGCTTTCTTT. This sequence encodes CASSLRSEGAREAFF.

The chain carries TRBV5-1 and TRBJ2-1; perhaps TRBD2 as D (5 bases). CDR1 and CDR2 (germline): SGHRS, YFSETQ. Trimming removed 0 bases at V and 4 bases at J, with 14 bases between. The CDR3 contains 16 residues. The CDR3 region has the DNA TGCGCCAGCAGCTTGGTTGGCGGACCGGGGTACAATGAGCAGTTCTTC. Protein: CASSLVGGPGYNEQFF.

There are a few counts of this clone. The rearrangement links TRBV12-3 or TRBV12-4 to TRBJ1-2, with D unresolved. The CDR3 runs to 12 residues. V was shortened by 7 bases and J by 2 bases, with 8 bases between the two germline ends. The CDR3 loop is CASTVRNYGYTF. The CDR3, as DNA: TGTGCCAGCACCGTCCGGAACTATGGCTACACCTTC.

The chain is built from TRBV5-6 and TRBJ1-1, with D unresolved. Germline assignment: CDR1 SGHDT and CDR2 YYEEEE. This CDR3 has 11 residues. Between the trimmed V and J ends, which lost 3 bases and 6 bases, there was a span of 6 bases. CDR3 nucleotide sequence: TGTGCCAGCAGCTCAGTGGCTGAAGCTTTCTTT. It codes for CASSSVAEAFF.

The chain is built from TRBV24-1 and TRBJ1-5; possible D gene TRBD1, 5 bases. CDR1 and CDR2 (germline): KGHDR, SFDVKD. The V and J ends lost 3 bases and 3 bases respectively, with 11 bases between them. The CDR3 totals 15 residues. The CDR3 coding sequence is TGTGCCACCAGTGATCCAGGGTTATCCAATCAGCCCCAGCATTTT. It is translated as CATSDPGLSNQPQHF.

This chain links TRBV24-1 with TRBJ2-1; 10 bases are shared with TRBD1. This CDR3 spans 14 amino acids. The V gene's germline CDR1 is KGHDR and CDR2 SFDVKD. V trimming: 2 bases; J trimming: 10 bases; junction bases outside the gene matches: 4. The CDR3 coding sequence is TGTGCCACCAGTGATTGGACAGGGGGAAGAGAGCAGTTCTTC. Its translation: CATSDWTGGREQFF.

The V call is TRBV9, the J call TRBJ1-2, with 10 bases matching TRBD1. CDR1 SGDLS and CDR2 YYNGEE come from the germline V gene. The CDR3 totals 13 residues. V lost 4 bases to trimming and J lost 6 bases; unmatched junction nucleotides: 3. The DNA of the CDR3 is TGTGCCAGCAGCTCAGGGACAGGGGATGGCTACACCTTC. It translates to CASSSGTGDGYTF. Drawing the rest from reference TRBV9 and TRBJ1-2, the complete variable domain is DSGVTQTPKHLITATGQRVTLRCSPRSGDLSVYWYQQSLDQGLQFLIQYYNGEERAKGNILERFSAQQFPDLHSELNLSSLELGDSALYFCASSSGTGDGYTFGSGTRLTVV.

This chain joins TRBV15 and TRBJ2-7; TRBD1 is a possible D gene (5 bases). V was shortened by 0 bases and J by 4 bases, with 10 bases between the two germline ends. The CDR3 sequence is 14 residues long. Germline loops: CDR1 LNHNV, CDR2 YYDKDF (reference sequence). CDR3 loop: CATSRDRGGYEQYV. The DNA for the CDR3 is TGTGCCACCAGCAGAGATAGGGGTGGTTACGAGCAGTACGTC.

The chain employs TRBV3-1 (or the pseudogene TRBV3-2) and TRBJ2-3, with 7 bases matching TRBD2. The CDR3 covers 16 residues. J was trimmed by 6 bases and V by 5 bases; bases with no gene match: 14. The germline V gene has CDR1 LGHDT and CDR2 YNNKEL (reference sequence). This CDR3 is CASSIHGGGVTDTQYF. In nucleotides, the CDR3 is TGTGCCAGCAGCATCCATGGTGGGGGGGTTACCGATACGCAGTATTTT.

This chain links TRBV7-2 with TRBJ1-1, with TRBD1 matching 8 bases. Per germline, CDR1 SGHTA and CDR2 FQGNSA. Unmatched junction bases numbered 2, after V lost 5 bases and J lost 0 bases. The CDR3 is made up of 14 amino acids. For the CDR3, the DNA is TGTGCCAGCAGCCCCAGGGGGCTGAACACTGAAGCTTTCTTT. Translation gives CASSPRGLNTEAFF.